The TCR beta chain under discussion was sequenced for a study of cytotoxic CD8 clonotypes in ibrutinib-treated CLL. The method was immunoSEQ multiplex PCR; TCRdb's version includes in-frame clones alone and lacks a portion of them. The data contain approximately 45,000 clones, 69% of them singletons. V was clipped by 3 bases and J by 4 bases, with 18 bases between them. In germline, CDR1 is KGHSH, CDR2 LQKENI. CDR3 size: 16 residues. The chain has TRBV18 and TRBJ1-1; maybe TRBD1 (6 bases). The sequence derives from a human donor with chronic lymphocytic leukemia. The sample consisted of PBMCs, taken after 12 months of ibrutinib treatment. The CDR3 nucleotides read TGTGCCAGCTCACCGGGCGGGGGCGCGGGGGGCACTGAAGCTTTCTTT. Residues: CASSPGGGAGGTEAFF.